This T cell receptor (beta chain) was retrieved from a study of Ad26.COV2.S vaccination and SARS-CoV-2 variants. Background on the study: As a participant in COV1001, the donor was in the Ad26.COV2.S trial arm.

Noted treatment: 19 received Ad26.COV2.S at low or high dose, single or two shots; about 5 received placebo; per-sample allocation not given. It was on day 63 after the first vaccine or placebo injection that samples were taken. The CDR3 has 15 residues. Germline V gene sequence: CDR1 MNHEY, CDR2 SVGAGI. V lost 6 bases, J lost 1 base, and 15 bases lay in between. Measured with immunoSEQ multiplex PCR; TCRdb has only the in-frame clones, and not every one. The sample yields approximately 350,000 clones, approximately 83% seen once. The sequence was collected from a person between 18 and 59 years old who received the Ad26.COV2.S COVID-19 vaccine or a placebo. The source material was peripheral blood, sampled in a trial of Ad26.COV2.S vaccine versus placebo. This chain connects TRBV6-5 to TRBJ1-1; D is perhaps TRBD1 (6 bases). The CDR3 sequence: CASSPPGARNTEAFF. The CDR3 nucleotides are TGTGCCAGCAGCCCACCGGGGGCACGGAACACTGAAGCTTTCTTT.